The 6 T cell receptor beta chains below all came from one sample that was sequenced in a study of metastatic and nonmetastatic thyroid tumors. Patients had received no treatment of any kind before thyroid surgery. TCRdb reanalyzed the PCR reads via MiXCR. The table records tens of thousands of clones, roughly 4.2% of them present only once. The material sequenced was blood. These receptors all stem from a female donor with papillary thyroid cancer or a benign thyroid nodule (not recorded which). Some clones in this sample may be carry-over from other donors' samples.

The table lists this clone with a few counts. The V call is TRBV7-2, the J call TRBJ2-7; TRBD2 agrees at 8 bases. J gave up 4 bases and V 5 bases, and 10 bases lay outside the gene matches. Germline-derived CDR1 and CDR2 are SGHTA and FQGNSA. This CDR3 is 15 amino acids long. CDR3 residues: CASSPSGTREYEQYF. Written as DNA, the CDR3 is TGTGCCAGCAGCCCATCCGGGACTAGAGAGTACGAGCAGTACTTC.

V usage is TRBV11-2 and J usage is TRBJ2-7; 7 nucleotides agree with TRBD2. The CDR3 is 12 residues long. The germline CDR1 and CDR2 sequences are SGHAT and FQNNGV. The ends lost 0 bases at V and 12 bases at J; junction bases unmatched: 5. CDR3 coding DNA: TGTGCCAGCAGCTTAGATCAAGCGGGGATGTACTTC. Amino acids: CASSLDQAGMYF.

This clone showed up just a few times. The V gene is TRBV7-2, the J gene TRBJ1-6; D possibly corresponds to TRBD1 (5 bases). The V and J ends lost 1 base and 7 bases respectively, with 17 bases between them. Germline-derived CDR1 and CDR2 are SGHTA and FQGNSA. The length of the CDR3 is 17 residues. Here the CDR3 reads CASSLEGRAIGNSPLHF. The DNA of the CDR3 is TGTGCCAGCAGCTTAGAGGGCAGGGCAATTGGGAATTCACCCCTCCACTTT.

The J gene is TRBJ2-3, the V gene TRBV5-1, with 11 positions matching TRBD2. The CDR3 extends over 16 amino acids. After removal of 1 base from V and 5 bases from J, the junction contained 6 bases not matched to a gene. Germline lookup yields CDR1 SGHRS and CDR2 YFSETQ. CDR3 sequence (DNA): TGCGCCAGCAGCTTGTTAGCGGGAGGGCTTGGAGATACGCAGTATTTT. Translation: CASSLLAGGLGDTQYF.

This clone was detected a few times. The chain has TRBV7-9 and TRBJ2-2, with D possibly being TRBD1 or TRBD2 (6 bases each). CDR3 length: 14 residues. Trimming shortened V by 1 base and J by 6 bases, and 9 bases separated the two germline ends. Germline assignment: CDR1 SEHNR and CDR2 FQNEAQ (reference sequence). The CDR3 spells CASSLVGGSGELFF. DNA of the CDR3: TGTGCCAGCAGCTTAGTGGGGGGCTCCGGGGAGCTGTTTTTT.

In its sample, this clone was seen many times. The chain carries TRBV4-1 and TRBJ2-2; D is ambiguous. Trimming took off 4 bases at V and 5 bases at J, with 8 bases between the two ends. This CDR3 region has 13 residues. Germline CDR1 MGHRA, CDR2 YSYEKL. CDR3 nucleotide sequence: TGCGCCAGCAGCCGCGGTGGAACCGGGGAGCTGTTTTTT. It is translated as CASSRGGTGELFF.